This T cell receptor beta chain was found in a study of T cells after yellow fever vaccination. Study in general: When fractions had low cell numbers, they were prepared with SMART-Seq v4 Ultra Low Input.

In its sample, this clonotype was seen a few times. The CDR3 totals 13 residues. V was clipped by 7 bases and J by 8 bases, with 15 bases between them. TCRdb redid the calling of the 5' RACE reads with MiXCR, one entry per CDR3 protein. Of 360,000 or so distinct CDR3 sequences listed, 11% are singletons. The sequence derives from a man aged 18 to 30 who received the YFV17D yellow fever vaccine. This sequence joins TRBV12-3 or TRBV12-4 and TRBJ2-1; D could derive from TRBD1 or TRBD2 (5 bases each). The material was PBMCs, obtained on the day of the first yellow fever vaccination. CDR3 sequence reads: CASTLPLGDEQFF. CDR3 in DNA: TGTGCCAGCACCTTACCTTTGGGGGATGAGCAGTTCTTC.